This entry features one T cell receptor (beta chain) sequence. The data were taken from a study of tumour-infiltrating T cells in Burkitt lymphoma. About the research overall: Repertoire clonality predicted overall and progression-free survival.

The protocol was immunoSEQ multiplex PCR, while the TCRdb copy is restricted to in-frame clones and leaves out a portion. The data hold roughly 5,100 clones, with 15% to 20% observed a single time. The clonotype was recovered from a human donor with diffuse large B-cell lymphoma. Source material: tumor tissue.

The CDR3 DNA reads as TGCAGTGCTGAACTAGTCTACGAGCAGTACTTC. This translates into CSAELVYEQYF. The chain joins TRBV20-1 to TRBJ2-7; possibly TRBD2 for D (5 bases). V lost 5 bases to trimming and J lost 3 bases, with 8 bases between them. This CDR3 comprises 11 residues. The V gene's germline CDR1 is DFQATT and CDR2 SNEGSKA (reference sequence).